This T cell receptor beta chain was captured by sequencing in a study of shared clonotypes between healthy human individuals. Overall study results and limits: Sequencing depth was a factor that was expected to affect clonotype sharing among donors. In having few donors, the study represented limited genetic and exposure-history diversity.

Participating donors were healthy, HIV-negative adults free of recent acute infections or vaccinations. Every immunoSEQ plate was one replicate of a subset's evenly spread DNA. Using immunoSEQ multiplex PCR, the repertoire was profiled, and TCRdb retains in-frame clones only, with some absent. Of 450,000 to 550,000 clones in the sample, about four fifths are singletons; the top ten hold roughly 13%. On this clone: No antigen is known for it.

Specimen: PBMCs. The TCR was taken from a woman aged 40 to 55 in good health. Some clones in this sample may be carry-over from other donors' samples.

The CDR3 nucleotides read TGTGCCACCCCAGACACCAACTATGGCTACACCTTC. This encodes CATPDTNYGYTF. The V call is TRBV2, the J call TRBJ1-2, with D unclear. This CDR3 is built from 12 residues. Germline V gene lookup returns CDR1 SNHLY and CDR2 FYNNEI. The ends were cut back, 10 bases at V and 2 bases at J, with 11 bases in the middle.